These 9 T cell receptor beta chains originate from one sample sequenced in a study of blood T cell repertoires in COVID-19 (dated by TCRdb to the early 2020s). Library preparation used the immunoSEQ multiplex PCR assay. TCRdb limited this immuneACCESS table to in-frame rearrangements with V and J called. A share of clones is missing; checked studies link under half to unresolved V genes, and the rest is unexplained. The sample table contains 100,000 to 150,000 clones; only one count was recorded for around nine tenths of them. The top ten clones comprise around 2.3% of the sample. Sequencing was carried out using PBMCs or T cells enriched from blood (not recorded which). These receptors came from a woman aged 50 to 65 who had recovered from COVID-19.

The DNA of the CDR3 is TGTGCCAGCAGCGGGAGGGGACAGGACGGACCTAACTATGGCTACACCTTC. Translation: CASSGRGQDGPNYGYTF. V gene TRBV9 combines with J gene TRBJ1-2, with 8 bases aligning to TRBD1. The CDR3 has 17 amino acids. Per germline, CDR1 SGDLS and CDR2 YYNGEE. V lost 3 bases, J lost 0 bases, and 10 bases stayed unmatched. Filled out from reference TRBV9 and TRBJ1-2, the complete variable domain reads DSGVTQTPKHLITATGQRVTLRCSPRSGDLSVYWYQQSLDQGLQFLIQYYNGEERAKGNILERFSAQQFPDLHSELNLSSLELGDSALYFCASSGRGQDGPNYGYTFGSGTRLTVV.

The chain combines TRBV11-2 with TRBJ1-2; 9 positions agree with TRBD1. Germline V gene lookup returns CDR1 SGHAT and CDR2 FQNNGV. The CDR3 has 16 amino acids. V trimming: 1 base; J trimming: 4 bases; junction bases outside the gene matches: 7. CDR3 residues: CASSLGETGGGYGYTF. CDR3 nucleotide sequence: TGTGCCAGCAGCTTAGGCGAGACAGGGGGTGGCTATGGCTACACCTTC.

The chain carries TRBV2 and TRBJ2-5; 7 bases align to TRBD1. The germline gives CDR1 SNHLY, CDR2 FYNNEI. The CDR3 runs to 13 residues. J was trimmed by 2 bases and V by 8 bases; bases with no gene match: 5. Here the CDR3 reads CASGTVRQETQYF. CDR3 DNA sequence: TGTGCCAGCGGGACAGTAAGACAAGAGACCCAGTACTTC.

The gene calls are TRBV6-5 and TRBJ2-7; D is unclear. The germline CDR1 and CDR2 sequences are MNHEY and SVGAGI. The CDR3 is 14 amino acids. Trimming shortened V by 0 bases and J by 6 bases, and 12 bases separated the two germline ends. The CDR3 bases are TGTGCCAGCAGTTACTCAACAATGGTAGCCGAGCAGTACTTC. It specifies CASSYSTMVAEQYF.

The chain uses TRBV4-2 and TRBJ2-5, with unresolved D. The CDR3 sequence is 15 residues long. Germline V lookup: CDR1 LGHNA, CDR2 YNFKEQ. Between the trimmed V and J ends, which lost 0 bases and 5 bases, there was a span of 13 bases. CDR3 protein: CASSQEERGGETQYF. The CDR3 bases are TGTGCCAGCAGCCAAGAGGAGCGAGGTGGGGAGACCCAGTACTTC.

This chain joins TRBV5-1 and TRBJ1-4; possible D gene TRBD1, 6 bases. The CDR3 sequence is 16 residues long. Germline V gives CDR1 SGHRS, CDR2 YFSETQ. Trimming took 0 bases from V and 6 from J, leaving 15 bases between them. The CDR3 DNA sequence: TGCGCCAGCAGCTTGGAATACGGACAGCCATATGAAAAACTGTTTTTT. It translates to CASSLEYGQPYEKLFF.

The V call is TRBV7-8, the J call TRBJ1-1, with 10 bases fitting TRBD1. The germline V gene encodes CDR1 SGHVS and CDR2 FQNEAQ. Losses at the gene ends were 2 bases for V and 3 bases for J; bases not matched to a gene: 9. This CDR3 region has 17 residues. CDR3 bases: TGTGCCAGCAGCTTACCAAGACAGGGGGCTATGGACACTGAAGCTTTCTTT. This gives the protein CASSLPRQGAMDTEAFF.

This chain uses TRBV19 with TRBJ2-5; maybe TRBD2 (7 bases). The ends were cut back, 4 bases at V and 5 bases at J, with 20 bases in the middle. The CDR3 length is 16 residues. Germline V gives CDR1 LNHDA, CDR2 SQIVND (reference sequence). Written as DNA, the CDR3 is TGTGCCAGTAGTAACGAGATAGGGGGGGCCGGGGAGACCCAGTACTTC. Translated: CASSNEIGGAGETQYF.

This clone has a handful of counts. The V and J genes are TRBV19 and TRBJ1-1; D gene ambiguous. The CDR3 is 11 residues long. V shed 1 base and J shed 11 bases, with 8 bases lying between them. Per germline, CDR1 LNHDA and CDR2 SQIVND (reference sequence). Here the CDR3 DNA reads TGTGCCAGTAGTATAGCGTTGAGCGCTTTCTTT. Translating it yields CASSIALSAFF.